The clone carrying this T cell receptor (beta chain) was seen just once. The germline V gene encodes CDR1 SGDLS and CDR2 YYNGEE. The V end was cut by 4 bases, the J end by 6 bases, with 17 bases between. The CDR3 loop spans 14 amino acids. TCRdb re-called the 5' RACE reads with MiXCR, one entry per CDR3 protein. The sample holds hundreds of thousands of distinct CDR3 sequences, around a fifth seen once. This entry is derived from a study of T cells after yellow fever vaccination. The receptor was derived from a man between 18 and 29 years old who received the YFV17D yellow fever vaccine. The input for sequencing was PBMCs, taken less than 25 days after the first yellow fever vaccination. The rearrangement uses TRBV9 and TRBJ2-7; TRBD1 might be the D (5 bases). The CDR3 nucleotides read TGTGCCAGCAGCCCCCAGTTCAGGGTGGGCGAGCAGTACTTC. It translates to CASSPQFRVGEQYF.